Following are 28 T cell receptor beta chains from one sample sequenced in a study of identical twins. TCRdb recomputed calls from the 5' RACE reads with MiXCR, one row per CDR3 protein. The table shows 700,000 or so distinct CDR3 sequences, with roughly 8% occurring only once. The sample was also reused in another study, on yellow fever vaccine responses in identical twins.

Sequencing used PBMCs. The receptor source for this set is a woman between 18 and 29 years old in good health.

This clonotype has just a few counts. The rearrangement links TRBV25-1 to TRBJ2-1, with unresolved D. This CDR3 is built from 13 residues. The ends were cut back, 1 base at V and 13 bases at J, with 14 bases in the middle. Germline-derived CDR1 and CDR2 are MGHDK and SYGVNS. The CDR3 DNA is TGTGCCAGCAGTGAATTGGCACCAGGAATACAGTTCTTC. Protein: CASSELAPGIQFF. Together with reference TRBV25-1 and TRBJ2-1, the CDR3 gives the full variable domain: EADIYQTPRYLVIGTGKKITLECSQTMGHDKMYWYQQDPGMELHLIHYSYGVNSTEKGDLSSESTVSRIRTEHFPLTLESARPSHTSQYLCASSELAPGIQFFGPGTRLTVL.

A few counts support this clonotype. V is TRBV6-2 or TRBV6-3 and J is TRBJ2-7; D tentatively reads TRBD1 or TRBD2 (5 bases each). V was cut by 6 bases and J by 3 bases, with 21 bases left in between. The CDR3 has 16 amino acids. CDR1 is MNHEY, CDR2 SVGEGT, per germline. The CDR3 loop is CASRYGMSQGVYEQYF. For the CDR3, the DNA is TGTGCCAGCAGATACGGGATGTCGCAGGGAGTCTACGAGCAGTACTTC.

This rearrangement joins TRBV5-6 to TRBJ2-7; weak D call: TRBD1 (6 bases). With 0 bases removed from V and 1 base from J, the gap between germline ends came to 17 bases. Germline V gene data show CDR1 as SGHDT and CDR2 as YYEEEE. The CDR3 sequence is 17 residues long. CDR3 region: CASSLGAGATTSYEQYF. CDR3 in DNA: TGTGCCAGCAGCTTGGGGGCAGGGGCGACAACATCCTACGAGCAGTACTTC.

This clonotype has a count of ten or more. This sequence joins TRBV5-1 and TRBJ1-3; D is perhaps TRBD1 (5 bases). Trimming stripped 5 bases from V and 0 bases from J, with 12 bases between. The CDR3 is 15 residues long. Germline CDR1 and CDR2: SGHRS and YFSETQ. CDR3 sequence: CASRITGDSGNTIYF. Written as DNA, the CDR3 is TGCGCCAGCAGAATAACAGGCGACTCTGGAAACACCATATATTTT.

The chain recombines TRBV7-2 with TRBJ2-3; 12 bases are a match to TRBD2. V lost 5 bases, J lost 7 bases, and 10 bases stayed unmatched. The CDR3 spans 16 residues. CDR1 is SGHTA and CDR2 is FQGNSA in the germline V gene. CDR3 nucleotides: TGTGCCAGCAGCCGCACTTCCACTAGCGGGGGGAATACGCAGTATTTT. Translation gives CASSRTSTSGGNTQYF.

This clonotype was detected a few times. V usage is TRBV5-1 and J usage is TRBJ2-7; D possibly matches TRBD1 or TRBD2 (6 bases each). The germline V and J ends were trimmed by 0 bases and 7 bases, with 14 bases remaining between them. Germline CDR1 reads SGHRS; CDR2 reads YFSETQ. CDR3 length: 14 residues. The CDR3 DNA follows: TGCGCCAGCAGCTTGGAAGGGGGGTCTGAAGAGCAGTACTTC. As protein: CASSLEGGSEEQYF.

The chain couples TRBV5-6 to TRBJ2-7; 11 nucleotides agree with TRBD2. The CDR3 totals 19 residues. The V gene end was trimmed by 4 bases and the J gene end by 2 bases; junction bases not matched to a gene: 17. Germline V gives CDR1 SGHDT, CDR2 YYEEEE. The CDR3 nucleotides read TGTGCCAGCAGCCATCAGGGCCCCGGACTAGCGGGCGCGACCTACGAGCAGTACTTC. This translates into CASSHQGPGLAGATYEQYF.

This clonotype was observed at least ten times. V and J are TRBV4-2 and TRBJ2-7, with unresolved D. CDR1 and CDR2 (germline): LGHNA, YNFKEQ. The CDR3 sequence is 11 residues long. V was clipped by 3 bases and J by 5 bases, with 5 bases between them. The CDR3 DNA follows: TGTGCCAGCAGCCAGAGTGACGAGCAGTACTTC. As protein: CASSQSDEQYF.

This clonotype was found a few times. V and J are TRBV6-4 and TRBJ2-3; 13 positions agree with TRBD2. The CDR3 is 19 amino acids. Germline V gene data show CDR1 as MRHNA and CDR2 as SNTAGT. Unmatched junction bases numbered 8, after V lost 2 bases and J lost 0 bases. The CDR3 DNA sequence: TGTGCCAGCAGTGACACACTAGCGGGGGGGCCGATTAGCACAGATACGCAGTATTTT. Its translation is CASSDTLAGGPISTDTQYF.

The J gene is TRBJ2-7, the V gene TRBV7-2; 10 bases agree with TRBD2. Germline V gives CDR1 SGHTA, CDR2 FQGNSA. CDR3 length equals 14 residues. V was pared by 4 bases and J by 7 bases, with 7 bases of the junction left unmatched. In DNA, the CDR3 is TGTGCCAGCAGCTATTTAGCGGGGGGAGGGGAGCAGTACTTC. Translated, it gives CASSYLAGGGEQYF.

The gene calls are TRBV5-5 and TRBJ2-3; 10 positions agree with TRBD2. J lost 4 bases, V lost 0 bases, and 5 bases had no gene match. The CDR3 spans 16 residues. In germline, CDR1 is SGHKS, CDR2 YYEKEE (reference sequence). CDR3 loop: CASSLESSGGADTQYF. CDR3 coding DNA: TGTGCCAGCAGCTTGGAATCCAGCGGGGGGGCAGATACGCAGTATTTT.

The rearrangement joins TRBV6-2 or TRBV6-3 to TRBJ2-5; 7 bases fit TRBD2. The CDR3 spans 13 residues. Losses at the gene ends were 5 bases for V and 4 bases for J; bases not matched to a gene: 4. CDR1 is MNHEY and CDR2 is SVGEGT in the germline V gene. This CDR3 is CASSRLARETQYF. CDR3 DNA sequence: TGTGCCAGCAGTCGACTAGCTCGAGAGACCCAGTACTTC.

This chain connects TRBV20-1 to TRBJ2-3, with 14 positions matching TRBD2. Unmatched junction bases numbered 9, after V lost 4 bases and J lost 3 bases. CDR1 is DFQATT and CDR2 is SNEGSKA in the germline V gene (reference sequence). CDR3 length equals 17 residues. CDR3 nucleotides: TGCAGTGCTACCCGGACTAGCGGGGGGAGTTCGACAGATACGCAGTATTTT. It codes for CSATRTSGGSSTDTQYF.

This clonotype was counted between two and nine times. The rearrangement joins TRBV12-3 or TRBV12-4 to TRBJ2-1, with TRBD2 as a possible D gene (5 bases). The CDR3 sequence is 17 residues long. V gave up 1 base and J gave up 3 bases, with 16 bases separating them. CDR3 nucleotide sequence: TGTGCCAGCAGTTTAGTGTCCTGGACTGATGACTACAATGAGCAGTTCTTC. Its protein product is CASSLVSWTDDYNEQFF.

The genes are TRBV11-2 and TRBJ2-4, with TRBD1 identical over 9 bases. V trimming: 7 bases; J trimming: 6 bases; junction bases outside the gene matches: 7. CDR1 is SGHAT, CDR2 FQNNGV, per germline. This CDR3 comprises 14 residues. The CDR3 DNA sequence: TGTGCCAGCAACAAGGGACAGGGCCCAAACATTCAGTACTTC. It specifies CASNKGQGPNIQYF.

This CDR3 reads CASSLREESSYNEQFF. CDR3 bases: TGCGCCAGCAGCTTGAGAGAAGAGAGCTCCTACAATGAGCAGTTCTTC. The chain carries TRBV5-1 and TRBJ2-1; D is unclear. The CDR3 consists of 16 residues. In germline, CDR1 is SGHRS, CDR2 YFSETQ. The germline V and J ends were trimmed by 1 base and 0 bases, with 11 bases remaining between them.

This clonotype was seen at least ten times. The chain recombines TRBV29-1 with TRBJ2-2; maybe TRBD2 (6 bases). Looked up from germline, CDR1 is SQVTM and CDR2 is ANQGSEA. The CDR3 consists of 14 residues. V was trimmed by 3 bases and J by 1 base, leaving 9 bases between them. The CDR3 region is CSVDGGVNTGELFF. CDR3 nucleotides: TGCAGCGTTGATGGCGGGGTGAACACCGGGGAGCTGTTTTTT.

The table lists this clonotype with many counts. The CDR3 DNA reads as TGTGCCAGCAGTTACTTTTCAGGGACGAGAAACACCATATATTTT. It yields the protein CASSYFSGTRNTIYF. This rearrangement joins TRBV6-5 to TRBJ1-3, with D perhaps matching TRBD1 (5 bases). The CDR3 covers 15 residues. V was shortened by 1 base and J by 5 bases, with 12 bases between the two germline ends. Per the germline V gene, CDR1 is MNHEY and CDR2 is SVGAGI.

This clonotype was detected a few times. This rearrangement joins TRBV20-1 to TRBJ2-1; the D gene is possibly TRBD2 (6 bases). The CDR3 spans 15 residues. In germline, CDR1 is DFQATT, CDR2 SNEGSKA (reference sequence). The V gene lost 5 bases and the J gene lost 0 bases, with 14 bases spanning the gap. The CDR3 region is CSAFRGKSSYNEQFF. In DNA form, the CDR3 reads TGCAGTGCTTTTCGCGGGAAAAGCTCCTACAATGAGCAGTTCTTC.

This clonotype was detected a few times. The CDR3 DNA reads as TGTGCCGTCAGTCGGGCAACTGGGGCCAACGTCCTGACTTTC. This sequence encodes CAVSRATGANVLTF. The chain links TRBV12-3 or TRBV12-4 to TRBJ2-6; D not resolved. V lost 11 bases and J lost 2, with 13 bases in between. The CDR3 is made up of 14 amino acids.

This clonotype was seen repeatedly, ten times or more. The V gene is TRBV5-1, the J gene TRBJ2-3, with D perhaps being TRBD1 or TRBD2 (5 bases each). The CDR3 has 15 amino acids. In germline, CDR1 is SGHRS, CDR2 YFSETQ. V gave up 4 bases and J gave up 3 bases, with 15 bases separating them. The CDR3 here is CASSRDGAGTDTQYF. In DNA, the CDR3 is TGCGCCAGCAGCAGGGACGGGGCTGGGACAGATACGCAGTATTTT.

The chain employs TRBV20-1 and TRBJ2-1; 9 bases line up with TRBD2. The V gene's germline CDR1 is DFQATT and CDR2 SNEGSKA (reference sequence). This CDR3 comprises 18 residues. V lost 3 bases, J lost 1 base, and 13 bases stayed unmatched. CDR3 nucleotide sequence: TGCAGTGCTAGTGGTCTAGCGGGGCCCTCGGGGTCCTACAATGAGCAGTTCTTC. This encodes CSASGLAGPSGSYNEQFF.

This clonotype was seen more than once but under ten times. The rearrangement uses TRBV6-1 and TRBJ2-7; 9 nucleotides agree with TRBD2. The junction had 14 bases not matched to a gene; V was cut back by 8 bases and J by 3 bases. CDR3 length: 16 amino acids. Germline CDR1 and CDR2: MNHNS and SASEGT. CDR3 residues: CASSIGPTTSGYEQYF. The CDR3 bases are TGTGCCAGCTCGATAGGGCCCACGACTAGCGGCTACGAGCAGTACTTC.

The sample holds many counts of this clonotype. V usage is TRBV15 and J usage is TRBJ2-2; D uncertain. Trimming removed 0 bases at V and 7 bases at J, with 9 bases between. The CDR3 has 14 amino acids. The germline CDR1 and CDR2 sequences are LNHNV and YYDKDF (reference sequence). The CDR3 protein is CATSRDFKDGELFF. The CDR3 bases are TGTGCCACCAGCAGAGATTTCAAGGACGGGGAGCTGTTTTTT.

This clonotype was picked up a small number of times. The chain has TRBV12-3 or TRBV12-4 and TRBJ2-2, with D possibly being TRBD2 (5 bases). CDR3 size: 14 residues. V was pared by 5 bases and J by 1 base, with 8 bases between. The CDR3 DNA reads TGTGCCAGCAGTCAGGACTGGAACACCGGGGAGCTGTTTTTT. Amino acid sequence: CASSQDWNTGELFF.

This clonotype has only a few counts. V gene TRBV5-6 combines with J gene TRBJ2-1, with TRBD2 identical over 7 bases. This CDR3 spans 17 amino acids. The germline gives CDR1 SGHDT, CDR2 YYEEEE. V shed 0 bases, J shed 5 bases, and the junction held 11 bases outside the gene matches. This CDR3 reads CASSLEGTGGVDNEQFF. CDR3 bases: TGTGCCAGCAGCTTGGAAGGGACGGGGGGTGTAGACAATGAGCAGTTCTTC. The entire variable domain, with the rest obtained from reference TRBV5-6 and TRBJ2-1, is as follows: DAGVTQSPTHLIKTRGQQVTLRCSPKSGHDTVSWYQQALGQGPQFIFQYYEEEERQRGNFPDRFSGHQFPNYSSELNVNALLLGDSALYLCASSLEGTGGVDNEQFFGPGTRLTVL.

V and J are TRBV27 and TRBJ1-1, with 8 bases matching TRBD1. CDR1 and CDR2 (germline): MNHEY, SMNVEV (reference sequence). Trimming took 6 bases from V and 4 from J; bases not matched to a gene: 4. The CDR3 loop spans 13 amino acids. The CDR3 here is CASSWTGTTEAFF. The DNA for the CDR3 is TGTGCCAGCAGCTGGACAGGGACCACTGAAGCTTTCTTT.

The chain has TRBV7-3 and TRBJ2-3; the D is unclear. This CDR3 spans 13 amino acids. The ends were cut back, 5 bases at V and 3 bases at J, with 9 bases in the middle. Germline values: CDR1 SGHTA, CDR2 FQGTGA. In nucleotides, the CDR3 is TGTGCCAGCAGCGCGAAGAAAACAGATACGCAGTATTTT. Protein product: CASSAKKTDTQYF.